This T cell receptor beta chain was observed in a study of cytomegalovirus exposure and HLA in healthy donors. All the people who gave samples were healthy bone marrow donors. The germline V gene has CDR1 GTSNPN and CDR2 SVGIG (reference sequence). The CDR3 totals 13 residues. Losses at the gene ends were 1 base for V and 5 bases for J; bases not matched to a gene: 2. 13 Jbeta primers and 60 Vbeta primers were used for the PCR. The data were produced by immunoSEQ multiplex PCR, yet TCRdb's version contains in-frame clones alone and is incomplete. The table includes roughly 160,000 clones, around 75% detected once.

The chain uses TRBV30 and TRBJ1-5; 7 bases are shared with TRBD1. The receptor was isolated from a female donor in good health and CMV-seronegative. Sequenced input: PBMCs. CDR3 in amino acids: CAWSGQGYQPQHF. The CDR3 coding sequence is TGTGCCTGGAGTGGACAGGGTTATCAGCCCCAGCATTTT.